This T cell receptor (beta chain) is from a study of T cells in Graves' hyperthyroidism and ophthalmopathy. Study background: Peripheral blood collection took place at initial diagnosis, before any treatment. Regarding the study as a whole: Most thyroid clonotypes expanded above 0.001 were also detected in blood.

Hyperthyroidism had been newly diagnosed in patients aged 18 to 65, and its duration was under 2 months. The CDR3 is made up of 14 amino acids. Germline V lookup: CDR1 LGHNA, CDR2 YNFKEQ. The V gene end was trimmed by 4 bases and the J gene end by 8 bases; junction bases not matched to a gene: 5. From RNA transcripts, TCR beta CDR3 regions were amplified. The HTBI set primed first-round TCR CDR3 RT-PCR. TCRdb redid the calling of the multiplex PCR reads with MiXCR, one entry per CDR3 protein. Of about 130,000 distinct CDR3 sequences detected, 22% appear once; the ten largest clones hold roughly 71%. Comment on this clonotype: Its antigen is unidentified.

This chain joins TRBV4-2 and TRBJ2-2; TRBD1 matches at 9 bases. The TCR was taken from a woman aged 45 to 65 with Graves' hyperthyroidism that later progressed to Graves' ophthalmopathy. Sequenced: blood. CDR3 DNA: TGTGCCAGCAGCCGGGACAGGGAAGAGGGGGAGCTGTTTTTT. Amino acid sequence: CASSRDREEGELFF.